These 19 T cell receptor beta chains originate from one sample sequenced in a study of cytomegalovirus exposure and HLA in healthy donors. PCR was performed using 60 Vbeta and 13 Jbeta primers. The assay was immunoSEQ multiplex PCR, and TCRdb's table has in-frame clones only and misses some. The sample includes under 150,000 clones, roughly 74% of them seen just once. What was sequenced was PBMCs. These receptors were obtained from a woman aged 35 to 49 in good health and CMV-seropositive.

This clone has just a few counts. The CDR3 loop is CASSSSGTGEVYEQYF. CDR3 in DNA: TGTGCCAGCAGTTCCTCCGGGACAGGTGAAGTCTACGAGCAGTACTTC. The genes are TRBV28 and TRBJ2-7; 8 nucleotides agree with TRBD1. The CDR3 runs 16 residues. Germline loops: CDR1 MDHEN, CDR2 SYDVKM. The junction had 11 bases not matched to a gene; V was cut back by 4 bases and J by 3 bases.

The chain is built from TRBV6-5 and TRBJ1-1; no definite D call. Germline V CDR1 and CDR2: MNHEY, SVGAGI. This CDR3 has 13 amino acids. Trimming shortened V by 10 bases and J by 0 bases, and 12 bases separated the two germline ends. The CDR3 loop is CAMGSLVNTEAFF. The CDR3 nucleotides are TGTGCCATGGGCAGCCTCGTGAACACTGAAGCTTTCTTT.

The chain joins TRBV6-5 to TRBJ2-7; weak D call: TRBD1 (5 bases). Trimming removed 5 bases from V and 4 bases from J, with 12 bases in between. The CDR3 has 13 amino acids. Germline V gives CDR1 MNHEY, CDR2 SVGAGI. CDR3 sequence (DNA): TGTGCCAGCAGTCCCCAGGGAAGGTACGAGCAGTACTTC. Amino acid sequence: CASSPQGRYEQYF.

V usage is TRBV29-1 and J usage is TRBJ1-2; a possible D gene is TRBD1 (6 bases). The CDR3 contains 12 residues. Germline CDR1 and CDR2: SQVTM and ANQGSEA. V shed 6 bases and J shed 4 bases, with 12 bases lying between them. The DNA of the CDR3 is TGCAGCGTGGCCGGACAGATCTATGGCTACACCTTC. Translation: CSVAGQIYGYTF.

This clone appeared a single time. The V call is TRBV9, the J call TRBJ2-1; D perhaps matches TRBD2 (6 bases). Trimming cost V 6 bases and J 4 bases, with 8 bases left between them. Germline V CDR1 and CDR2: SGDLS, YYNGEE. The CDR3 has 12 amino acids. CDR3 in amino acids: CASNSGYNEQFF. In DNA form, the CDR3 reads TGTGCCAGCAATAGCGGATACAATGAGCAGTTCTTC.

J is TRBJ1-1 and V is TRBV30, with D unresolved. The germline V gene has CDR1 GTSNPN and CDR2 SVGIG (reference sequence). This CDR3 contains 13 residues. The V end lost 2 bases, the J end lost 4 bases, and 11 bases lay between the germline ends. The CDR3 spells CAWSYSTITEAFF. As DNA, the CDR3 is TGTGCCTGGAGTTACTCAACTATCACTGAAGCTTTCTTT.

This clone was recorded once. The CDR3 is CASSLAYGRGKGNEQFF. DNA of the CDR3: TGTGCCAGCAGCTTAGCCTACGGAAGGGGTAAAGGTAATGAGCAGTTCTTC. The V and J genes are TRBV11-2 and TRBJ2-1; D is perhaps TRBD1 (5 bases). Germline CDR1 reads SGHAT; CDR2 reads FQNNGV. This CDR3 contains 17 residues. Trimming took 1 base from V and 7 from J, leaving 20 bases between them.

Only a few counts were recorded for this clone. The rearrangement uses TRBV5-6 and TRBJ1-2, with D possibly TRBD1 on 6 matching bases. The CDR3 runs 16 residues. Germline CDR1 reads SGHDT; CDR2 reads YYEEEE. V was cut by 4 bases and J by 0 bases, with 16 bases left in between. The DNA for the CDR3 is TGTGCCAGCAGCGTTGGTATGGGGGCTTCTAACTATGGCTACACCTTC. This translates into CASSVGMGASNYGYTF.

V and J are TRBV19 and TRBJ2-7; 10 positions match TRBD2. Trimming cost V 5 bases and J 0 bases; bases outside gene matches: 10. CDR1 is LNHDA and CDR2 is SQIVND in the germline V gene (reference sequence). The CDR3 extends over 17 amino acids. This chain's CDR3 is CASSGKGLAKSSYEQYF. The CDR3 DNA reads as TGTGCCAGTAGTGGCAAGGGACTAGCGAAAAGCTCCTACGAGCAGTACTTC.

A few counts support this clone. The chain joins TRBV11-3 to TRBJ1-1; 10 bases align to TRBD1. J gave up 3 bases and V 6 bases, and 4 bases lay outside the gene matches. The CDR3 loop spans 14 amino acids. Germline V lookup: CDR1 SGHNT, CDR2 YENEEA. The DNA for the CDR3 is TGTGCCAGCAGATCGGGACAGGGGTACACTGAAGCTTTCTTT. It yields the protein CASRSGQGYTEAFF.

V gene TRBV5-1 combines with J gene TRBJ1-2, with D possibly being TRBD1 (6 bases). Germline V gene data show CDR1 as SGHRS and CDR2 as YFSETQ. The ends were cut back, 3 bases at V and 1 base at J, with 10 bases in the middle. The CDR3 is made up of 14 amino acids. The chain's CDR3 is CASSSAGVNYGYTF. CDR3 bases: TGCGCCAGCAGCTCCGCAGGGGTTAACTATGGCTACACCTTC.

This clone appeared once. V is TRBV18 and J is TRBJ2-2, with D possibly TRBD2 on 5 matching bases. The CDR3 consists of 13 residues. Trimming stripped 6 bases from V and 5 bases from J, with 10 bases between. Germline V gene lookup returns CDR1 KGHSH and CDR2 LQKENI. CDR3 amino acids: CASSTPGTGELFF. CDR3 nucleotide sequence: TGTGCCAGCTCCACCCCGGGGACCGGGGAGCTGTTTTTT.

The chain links TRBV10-2 to TRBJ2-1, with TRBD1 as a possible D gene (5 bases). CDR1 is WSHSY, CDR2 SAAADI, per germline. The CDR3 runs 15 residues. The V gene lost 4 bases and the J gene lost 4 bases, with 14 bases spanning the gap. For the CDR3, the DNA is TGCGCCAGCAGTGCAGGGTCCCCCCCTTACAATGAGCAGTTCTTC. Translating gives CASSAGSPPYNEQFF.

With respect to this clone: The junction differs from germline at one of its ends, possibly a read error. The CDR3 coding sequence is TGTGCCAGCAGCCGAAGGACTAGCGGGAGGGACTTC. Translating it yields CASSRRTSGRDF. This rearrangement joins TRBV28 to TRBJ2-7, with 15 bases matching TRBD2. The CDR3 is made up of 12 amino acids. The germline gives CDR1 MDHEN, CDR2 SYDVKM. The entire variable domain, with the rest obtained from reference TRBV28 and TRBJ2-7, is as follows: DVKVTQSSRYLVKRTGEKVFLECVQDMDHENMFWYRQDPGLGLRLIYFSYDVKMKEKGDIPEGYSVSREKKERFSLILESASTNQTSMYLCASSRRTSGRDFGPGTRLTVT.

This clone was counted once. The chain employs TRBV28 and TRBJ2-1; 15 bases fit TRBD2. With V trimmed by 7 bases and J by 7 bases, 14 bases remained unmatched. CDR1 and CDR2 (germline): MDHEN, SYDVKM. This CDR3 comprises 18 residues. Here the CDR3 DNA reads TGTGCCAGCACCCCGGTCGAAGGACTAGCGGGAGGGGCTAATGAGCAGTTCTTC. Translated: CASTPVEGLAGGANEQFF.

The chain has TRBV5-1 and TRBJ2-7; D is unclear. The CDR3 is 13 residues long. Germline V CDR1 and CDR2: SGHRS, YFSETQ. Trimming removed 3 bases at V and 5 bases at J, with 12 bases between. The CDR3 region is CASSSMSTNEQYF. The DNA of the CDR3 is TGCGCCAGCAGCTCCATGTCGACAAACGAGCAGTACTTC.

The rearrangement links TRBV30 to TRBJ1-3; no reliable D call. Germline V lookup: CDR1 GTSNPN, CDR2 SVGIG (reference sequence). This CDR3 is built from 14 residues. V lost 2 bases and J lost 0, with 8 bases in between. DNA for the CDR3: TGTGCCTGGAGTAGCACCTACTCTGGAAACACCATATATTTT. Translating gives CAWSSTYSGNTIYF.

J is TRBJ1-3 and V is TRBV19, with a weak D call TRBD1 (5 bases). CDR1 LNHDA and CDR2 SQIVND come from the germline V gene (reference sequence). Deletions cut 7 bases from V and 0 bases from J, with 13 bases between. The CDR3 is made up of 15 amino acids. Here the CDR3 DNA reads TGTGCCAGTACCTCGACAGTCTCCTCTGGAAACACCATATATTTT. Its translation: CASTSTVSSGNTIYF. Drawing the rest from reference TRBV19 and TRBJ1-3, the complete variable domain is DGGITQSPKYLFRKEGQNVTLSCEQNLNHDAMYWYRQDPGQGLRLIYYSQIVNDFQKGDIAEGYSVSREKKESFPLTVTSAQKNPTAFYLCASTSTVSSGNTIYFGEGSWLTVV.

On this clone: This sample also contains other DNA sequences that code for the same CDR3. The V gene is TRBV5-6, the J gene TRBJ2-7; perhaps TRBD2 as D (5 bases). V was clipped by 0 bases and J by 5 bases, with 9 bases between them. The CDR3 is 13 amino acids. Per the germline V gene, CDR1 is SGHDT and CDR2 is YYEEEE. The CDR3 DNA is TGTGCCAGCAGCTTGGTAGCGAGGGACGAGCAGTACTTC. Translating gives CASSLVARDEQYF.